The rows below give T cell receptor beta chains drawn from one sample of a study of technical replicates of blood from several donors. The data were produced by immunoSEQ multiplex PCR, yet TCRdb's version contains in-frame clones alone and is incomplete. The table shows over 50,000 clones, with less than 98% occurring only once. The sample consisted of T cells isolated from PBMCs. The receptors were sampled from a human donor in good health. CDR3s include the opening cysteine and the closing phenylalanine or tryptophan. The D gene is left open where the match is weak. Clone size appears in some rows only: once, few, many, or a class for an expanded clone.

j_gene | abundance | v_gene | d_gene | CDR3aa | CDR3nt
TRBJ2-5 | NA | TRBV29-1 | NA | CSVQGPGETQYF | TGCAGCGTTCAGGGGCCGGGGGAGACCCAGTACTTC
TRBJ2-3 | NA | TRBV5-6 | NA | CASWDNTDTQYF | TGTGCCAGCTGGGACAACACAGATACGCAGTATTTT
TRBJ1-1 | once | TRBV2 | TRBD1 | CASSPDRMNTEAFF | TGTGCCAGCAGCCCGGACAGGATGAACACTGAAGCTTTCTTT
TRBJ2-5 | once | TRBV5-4 | TRBD1 | CASSSRGLSEETQYF | TGTGCCAGCAGCTCAAGGGGGCTATCGGAAGAGACCCAGTACTTC
TRBJ2-7 | NA | TRBV5-1 | NA | CASSIGQFYEQYF | TGCGCCAGCAGCATAGGACAGTTTTACGAGCAGTACTTC
TRBJ2-7 | NA | TRBV5-4 | TRBD1 | CASSNRDREAHEQYF | TGTGCCAGCAGCAACCGGGACAGGGAGGCCCACGAGCAGTACTTC
TRBJ2-3 | NA | TRBV14 | TRBD2 | CASSRLAGVTDTQYF | TGTGCCAGCAGCCGGCTAGCGGGAGTGACAGATACGCAGTATTTT
TRBJ1-5 | NA | TRBV21-1 | NA | CASSVVHTFGNQPQHF | TGTGCCAGCAGCGTAGTACACACTTTCGGGAATCAGCCCCAGCATTTT
TRBJ2-5 | NA | TRBV5-1 | TRBD1 | CASSTAGGSAMPGQETQYF | TGCGCCAGCAGCACGGCAGGGGGCTCGGCTATGCCAGGACAAGAGACCCAGTACTTC
TRBJ2-1 | NA | TRBV7-7 | NA | CASSFTRSNEQFF | TGTGCCAGCAGCTTCACTAGGTCCAATGAGCAGTTCTTC
TRBJ1-1 | NA | TRBV20-1 | TRBD1 | CSANRGFEAFF | TGCAGTGCCAACAGGGGGTTTGAAGCTTTCTTT
TRBJ1-2 | NA | TRBV11-3 | TRBD1 | CASSLEGRQGNYGYTF | TGTGCCAGCAGCTTAGAGGGTCGACAGGGGAACTATGGCTACACCTTC
TRBJ2-3 | NA | TRBV7-9 | TRBD2 | CASSLKNSGRVLTDTQYF | TGTGCCAGCAGCCTAAAAAATAGCGGGAGGGTCCTCACAGATACGCAGTATTTT
TRBJ1-1 | once | TRBV7-3 | NA | CASSLPGQLNTEAFF | TGTGCCAGCAGTTTACCGGGACAATTGAACACTGAAGCTTTCTTT
TRBJ2-5 | NA | TRBV28 | TRBD1 | CASSLYLGQGEGLETQYF | TGTGCCAGCAGTTTATATCTGGGACAGGGGGAGGGATTGGAGACCCAGTACTTC
TRBJ2-5 | NA | TRBV5-4 | TRBD1 | CASSSGQGAWGETQYF | TGTGCCAGCAGCTCCGGACAGGGGGCGTGGGGAGAGACCCAGTACTTC
TRBJ1-4 | NA | TRBV6-5 | NA | CASSYSIWAKNEKLFF | TGTGCCAGCAGTTACTCGATATGGGCCAAGAATGAAAAACTGTTTTTT
TRBJ1-2 | NA | TRBV5-1 | NA | CASSPNPGLPNYGYTF | TGCGCCAGCAGCCCAAATCCGGGACTCCCAAACTATGGCTACACCTTC
TRBJ2-6 | NA | TRBV29-1 | TRBD2 | CSAVGLAGITGANVLTF | TGCAGCGCAGTGGGACTAGCGGGGATTACTGGGGCCAACGTCCTGACTTTC
TRBJ1-1 | NA | TRBV29-1 | TRBD1 | CSASWTGESNTEAFF | TGCAGCGCCTCCTGGACAGGGGAATCGAACACTGAAGCTTTCTTT
TRBJ2-5 | once | TRBV29-1 | TRBD1 | CSVITGEGTQYF | TGCAGCGTAATTACAGGGGAAGGGACCCAGTACTTC
TRBJ1-1 | once | TRBV4-1 | NA | CASSQGPIQVNTEAFF | TGCGCCAGCAGCCAAGGACCTATACAGGTGAACACTGAAGCTTTCTTT
TRBJ1-1 | NA | TRBV4-2 | TRBD1 | CASSRDRGLNTEAFF | TGTGCCAGCAGCCGAGACAGGGGGCTGAACACTGAAGCTTTCTTT
TRBJ2-1 | NA | TRBV7-3 | TRBD2 | CASRLQTSGGLNEQFF | TGTGCCAGCAGACTTCAGACTAGCGGGGGCCTCAATGAGCAGTTCTTC
TRBJ2-7 | NA | TRBV10-3 | TRBD2 | CAIREGLADSYEQYF | TGTGCCATCAGGGAGGGACTAGCGGACTCCTACGAGCAGTACTTC
TRBJ2-3 | NA | TRBV6-5 | NA | CASSYSKRGGTDTQYF | TGTGCCAGCAGTTACTCGAAACGAGGAGGTACAGATACGCAGTATTTT
TRBJ2-7 | once | TRBV28 | TRBD1 | CASSSERDRYEQYF | TGTGCCAGCAGTTCCGAACGGGACAGGTACGAGCAGTACTTC
TRBJ2-1 | NA | TRBV4-1 | TRBD2 | CASSLAGSSDEFF | TGCGCCAGCAGCCTAGCGGGGTCTAGCGATGAGTTCTTC
TRBJ2-7 | once | TRBV4-1 | TRBD2 | CASSQASGGSGRGEREQYF | TGCGCCAGCAGCCAAGCTTCCGGCGGGAGCGGGAGGGGTGAGCGGGAGCAGTACTTC
TRBJ1-1 | NA | TRBV29-1 | NA | CSVGPTGPNTEAFF | TGCAGCGTCGGACCTACAGGGCCGAACACTGAAGCTTTCTTT
TRBJ2-1 | once | TRBV4-1 | TRBD2 | CATRGGAGETYNEQFF | TGCGCCACACGGGGAGGGGCGGGGGAGACGTACAATGAGCAGTTCTTC
TRBJ2-1 | NA | TRBV20-1 | NA | CSARLYNEQFF | TGCAGTGCTAGACTTTACAATGAGCAGTTCTTC
TRBJ2-3 | once | TRBV6-1 | TRBD1 | CASSESLLTGGSDTQYF | TGTGCCAGCAGTGAATCCTTATTGACAGGGGGTTCAGATACGCAGTATTTT
TRBJ2-3 | NA | TRBV19 | TRBD2 | CASQKAGGTDTQYF | TGTGCCAGTCAAAAAGCGGGAGGCACAGATACGCAGTATTTT
TRBJ1-2 | NA | TRBV28 | NA | CASSLNQNRYTF | TGTGCCAGCAGTCTAAACCAAAACCGCTACACCTTC
TRBJ1-1 | NA | TRBV19 | NA | CASTHSITEAFF | TGTGCCAGTACTCACAGCATAACTGAAGCTTTCTTT
TRBJ2-7 | NA | TRBV5-1 | TRBD1 | CASSLQGSYEQYF | TGCGCCAGCAGCTTACAGGGGTCCTACGAGCAGTACTTC
TRBJ2-1 | NA | TRBV6-5 | NA | CASSYSSPIGGNEQFF | TGTGCCAGCAGTTACTCATCACCAATAGGGGGCAATGAGCAGTTCTTC
TRBJ2-7 | NA | TRBV28 | TRBD2 | CASRGDDTLSYEQYF | TGTGCCAGCCGGGGGGATGACACGCTCTCCTACGAGCAGTACTTC
TRBJ1-2 | NA | TRBV10-3 | NA | CAISEPKGVFNYGYTF | TGTGCCATCAGTGAGCCCAAAGGGGTTTTCAACTATGGCTACACCTTC
TRBJ2-1 | NA | TRBV7-9 | TRBD1 | CASSPRDRGLRDEQFF | TGTGCCAGCAGCCCCCGGGACAGGGGGCTTCGAGATGAGCAGTTCTTC
TRBJ1-2 | NA | TRBV30 | NA | CASTGFGYTF | TGTGCCTCAACAGGGTTTGGCTACACCTTC
TRBJ2-3 | NA | TRBV27 | NA | CASSLLATTDTQYF | TGTGCCAGCAGCCTTCTAGCGACCACAGATACGCAGTATTTT
TRBJ1-5 | NA | TRBV19 | NA | CASSSPGQIVGNQPQHF | TGTGCCAGTAGCAGCCCCGGACAGATCGTTGGCAATCAGCCCCAGCATTTT
TRBJ2-7 | NA | TRBV7-6 | TRBD1 | CASSGSRTGSYEQYF | TGTGCCAGCAGCGGAAGTCGGACAGGGAGTTACGAGCAGTACTTC
TRBJ2-1 | NA | TRBV5-1 | TRBD2 | CASSPRLAEDEQFF | TGCGCCAGCAGCCCCCGACTAGCGGAGGATGAGCAGTTCTTC